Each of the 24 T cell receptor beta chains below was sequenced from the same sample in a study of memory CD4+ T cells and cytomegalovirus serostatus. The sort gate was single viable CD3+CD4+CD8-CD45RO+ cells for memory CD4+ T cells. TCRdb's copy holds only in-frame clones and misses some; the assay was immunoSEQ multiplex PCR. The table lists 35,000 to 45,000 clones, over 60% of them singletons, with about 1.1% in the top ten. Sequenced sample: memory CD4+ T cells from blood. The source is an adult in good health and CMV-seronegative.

The CDR3 coding sequence is TGTGCCAGCAGCAGACTAAGGACCTACGAGCAGTACTTC. Protein product: CASSRLRTYEQYF. The V gene is TRBV21-1, the J gene TRBJ2-7; the table gives TRBD2 as D, unverified against the DNA. TRBV21-1 is a documented pseudogene. The CDR3 runs to 13 residues.

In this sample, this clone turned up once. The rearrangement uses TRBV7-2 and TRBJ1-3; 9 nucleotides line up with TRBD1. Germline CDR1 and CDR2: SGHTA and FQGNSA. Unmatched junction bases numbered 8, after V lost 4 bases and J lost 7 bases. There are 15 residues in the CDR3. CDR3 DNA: TGTGCCAGCAGCTCCGGACAGGGGAACAGGAACACCATATATTTT. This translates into CASSSGQGNRNTIYF.

The CDR3 sequence is CASSLGLGRTAFF. CDR3 nucleotide sequence: TGTGCCAGCAGCTTAGGACTCGGCAGGACGGCTTTCTTT. The chain has TRBV7-9 and TRBJ1-1; no clear D gene. The CDR3 has 13 amino acids. V was pared by 1 base and J by 11 bases, with 14 bases between. Germline CDR1 is SEHNR and CDR2 is FQNEAQ (reference sequence).

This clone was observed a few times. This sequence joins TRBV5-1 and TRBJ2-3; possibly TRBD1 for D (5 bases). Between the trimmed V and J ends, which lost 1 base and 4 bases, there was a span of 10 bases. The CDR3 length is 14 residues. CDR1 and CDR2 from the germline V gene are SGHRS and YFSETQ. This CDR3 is CASSLSGNPDTQYF. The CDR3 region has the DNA TGCGCCAGCAGCTTGTCAGGGAACCCAGATACGCAGTATTTT.

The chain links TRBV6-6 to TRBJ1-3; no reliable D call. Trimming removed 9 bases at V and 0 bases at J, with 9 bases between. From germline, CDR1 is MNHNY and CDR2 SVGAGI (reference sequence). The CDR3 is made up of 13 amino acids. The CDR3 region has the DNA TGTGCCAGTAGTCGGGACTCTGGAAACACCATATATTTT. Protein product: CASSRDSGNTIYF.

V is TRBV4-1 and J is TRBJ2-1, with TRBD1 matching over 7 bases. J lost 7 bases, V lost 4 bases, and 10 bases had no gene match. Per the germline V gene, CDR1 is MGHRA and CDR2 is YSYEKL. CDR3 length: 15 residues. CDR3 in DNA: TGCGCCAGCAGCCCTTGGACAGGACACAGAAATGAGCAGTTCTTC. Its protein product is CASSPWTGHRNEQFF.

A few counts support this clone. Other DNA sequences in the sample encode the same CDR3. The DNA of the CDR3 is TGTGCCAGCAGCAGGGGCCAATCCTACGAGCAGTACTTC. It yields the protein CASSRGQSYEQYF. The J gene is TRBJ2-7, the V gene TRBV6-6; D may be TRBD1 (6 bases). V was trimmed by 6 bases and J by 1 base, leaving 10 bases between them. CDR1 is MNHNY and CDR2 is SVGAGI in the germline V gene (reference sequence). The CDR3 extends over 13 amino acids.

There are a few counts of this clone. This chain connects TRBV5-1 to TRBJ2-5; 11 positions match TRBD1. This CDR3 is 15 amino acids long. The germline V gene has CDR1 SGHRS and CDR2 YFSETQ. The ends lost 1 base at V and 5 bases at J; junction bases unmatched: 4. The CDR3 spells CASSLIGQGAETQYF. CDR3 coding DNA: TGCGCCAGCAGCTTGATCGGACAGGGGGCTGAGACCCAGTACTTC.

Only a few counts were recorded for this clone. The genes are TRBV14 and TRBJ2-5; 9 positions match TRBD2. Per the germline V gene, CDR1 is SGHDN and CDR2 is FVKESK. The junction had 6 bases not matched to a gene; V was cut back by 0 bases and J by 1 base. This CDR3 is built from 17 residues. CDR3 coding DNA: TGTGCCAGCAGCCAAGAGTCCGCACTAGCGGGCCAAGAGACCCAGTACTTC. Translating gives CASSQESALAGQETQYF. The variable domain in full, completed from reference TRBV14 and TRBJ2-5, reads EAGVTQFPSHSVIEKGQTVTLRCDPISGHDNLYWYRRVMGKEIKFLLHFVKESKQDESGMPNNRFLAERTGGTYSTLKVQPAELEDSGVYFCASSQESALAGQETQYFGPGTRLLVL.

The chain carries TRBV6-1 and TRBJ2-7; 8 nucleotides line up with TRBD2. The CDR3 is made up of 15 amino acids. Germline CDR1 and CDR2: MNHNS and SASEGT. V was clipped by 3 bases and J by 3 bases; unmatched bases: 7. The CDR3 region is CASSEMTSAGYEQYF. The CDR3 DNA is TGTGCCAGCAGTGAGATGACTAGCGCGGGCTACGAGCAGTACTTC.

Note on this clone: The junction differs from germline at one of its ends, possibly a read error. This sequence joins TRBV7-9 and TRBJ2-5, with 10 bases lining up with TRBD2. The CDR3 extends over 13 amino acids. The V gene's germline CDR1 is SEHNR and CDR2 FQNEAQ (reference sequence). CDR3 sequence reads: CASSLAGEQTQYF. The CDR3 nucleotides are TGTGCCAGCAGCCTAGCGGGAGAACAGACCCAGTACTTC.

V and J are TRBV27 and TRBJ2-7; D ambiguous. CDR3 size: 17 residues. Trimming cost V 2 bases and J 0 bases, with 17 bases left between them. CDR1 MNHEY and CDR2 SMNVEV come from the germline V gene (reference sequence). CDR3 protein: CASSLQRTQRSSYEQYF. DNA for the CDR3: TGTGCCAGCAGTTTACAACGGACGCAAAGGAGCTCCTACGAGCAGTACTTC.

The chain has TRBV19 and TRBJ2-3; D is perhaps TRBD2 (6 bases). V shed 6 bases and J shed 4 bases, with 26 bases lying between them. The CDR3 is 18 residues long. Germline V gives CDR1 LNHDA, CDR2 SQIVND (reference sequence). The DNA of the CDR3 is TGTGCCAGTAGATCCTGGGGGGTGTTTGGAAGGGGTCCAGATACGCAGTATTTT. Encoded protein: CASRSWGVFGRGPDTQYF.

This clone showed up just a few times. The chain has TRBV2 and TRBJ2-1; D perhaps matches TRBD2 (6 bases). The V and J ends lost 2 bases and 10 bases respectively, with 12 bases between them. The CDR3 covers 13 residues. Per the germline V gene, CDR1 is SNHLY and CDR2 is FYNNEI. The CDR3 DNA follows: TGTGCCAGCAGTGAAACCTCGGCGGGGGAGCAGTTCTTC. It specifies CASSETSAGEQFF.

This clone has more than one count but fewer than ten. In DNA, the CDR3 is TGCGCCAGCAGCTGGGGGCTCCTCTCCTACAATGAGCAGTTCTTC. Encoded protein: CASSWGLLSYNEQFF. The chain recombines TRBV5-1 with TRBJ2-1; the D gene is possibly TRBD1 (6 bases). The CDR3 totals 15 residues. Germline V CDR1 and CDR2: SGHRS, YFSETQ. Trimming left V 3 bases short and J 0 bases short, with 10 bases between.

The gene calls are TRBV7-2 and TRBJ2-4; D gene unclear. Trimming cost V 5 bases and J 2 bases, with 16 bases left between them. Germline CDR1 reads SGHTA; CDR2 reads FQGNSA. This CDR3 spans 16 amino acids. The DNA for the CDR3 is TGTGCCAGCAGCCGATCCGTCCAAGGGACCAAAAACATTCAGTACTTC. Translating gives CASSRSVQGTKNIQYF.

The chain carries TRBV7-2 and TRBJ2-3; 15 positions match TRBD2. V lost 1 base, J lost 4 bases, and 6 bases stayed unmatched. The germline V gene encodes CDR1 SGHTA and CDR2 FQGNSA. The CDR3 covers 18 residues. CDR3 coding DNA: TGTGCCAGCAGCTTAGGACGGACTAGCGGGAGGGGGCCAGATACGCAGTATTTT. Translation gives CASSLGRTSGRGPDTQYF.

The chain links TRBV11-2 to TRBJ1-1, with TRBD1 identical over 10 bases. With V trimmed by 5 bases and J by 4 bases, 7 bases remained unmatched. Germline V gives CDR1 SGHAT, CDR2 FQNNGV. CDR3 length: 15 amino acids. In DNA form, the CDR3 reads TGTGCCAGCAGCCGACAGGGGGCGCGAGGCACTGAAGCTTTCTTT. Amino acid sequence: CASSRQGARGTEAFF.

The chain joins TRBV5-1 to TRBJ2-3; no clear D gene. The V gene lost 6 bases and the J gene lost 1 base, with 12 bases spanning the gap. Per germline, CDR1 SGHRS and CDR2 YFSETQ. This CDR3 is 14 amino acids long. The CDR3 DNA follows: TGCGCCAGCACGAAGACTTTTGGCACAGATACGCAGTATTTT. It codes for CASTKTFGTDTQYF.

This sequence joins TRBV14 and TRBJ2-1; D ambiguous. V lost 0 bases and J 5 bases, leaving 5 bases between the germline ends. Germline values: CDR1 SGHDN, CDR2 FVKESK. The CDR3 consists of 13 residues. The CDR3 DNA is TGTGCCAGCAGCCAAGAAGGGAACAATGAGCAGTTCTTC. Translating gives CASSQEGNNEQFF.

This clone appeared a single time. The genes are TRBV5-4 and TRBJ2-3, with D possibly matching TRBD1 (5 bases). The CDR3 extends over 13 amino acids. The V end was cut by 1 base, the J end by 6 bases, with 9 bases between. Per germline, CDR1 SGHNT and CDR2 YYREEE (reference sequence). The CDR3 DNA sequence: TGTGCCAGCAGCTTGCAGGGAACGGATACGCAGTATTTT. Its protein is CASSLQGTDTQYF.

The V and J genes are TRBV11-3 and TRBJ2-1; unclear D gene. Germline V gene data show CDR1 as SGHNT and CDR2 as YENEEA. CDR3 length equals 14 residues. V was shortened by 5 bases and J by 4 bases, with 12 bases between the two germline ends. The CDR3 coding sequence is TGTGCCAGCAGCGCCCCGGGCCTTTACAATGAGCAGTTCTTC. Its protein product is CASSAPGLYNEQFF.

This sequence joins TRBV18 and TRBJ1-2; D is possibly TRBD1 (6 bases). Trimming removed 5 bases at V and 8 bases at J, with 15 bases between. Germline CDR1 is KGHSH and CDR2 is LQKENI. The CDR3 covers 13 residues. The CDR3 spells CASSARQDGGYTF. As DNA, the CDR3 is TGTGCCAGCTCAGCCCGACAGGACGGCGGCTACACCTTC. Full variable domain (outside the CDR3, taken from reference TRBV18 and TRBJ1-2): NAGVMQNPRHLVRRRGQEARLRCSPMKGHSHVYWYRQLPEEGLKFMVYLQKENIIDESGMPKERFSAEFPKEGPSILRIQQVVRGDSAAYFCASSARQDGGYTFGSGTRLTVV.

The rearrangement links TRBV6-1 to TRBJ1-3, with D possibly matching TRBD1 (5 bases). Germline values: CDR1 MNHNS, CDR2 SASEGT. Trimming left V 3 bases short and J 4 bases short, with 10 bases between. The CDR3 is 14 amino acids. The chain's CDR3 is CASSDQAGGNTIYF. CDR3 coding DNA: TGTGCCAGCAGTGATCAGGCAGGGGGAAACACCATATATTTT.